The 30 T cell receptor beta chains reported below all come from one sample, sequenced in a study of cytomegalovirus exposure and HLA in healthy donors. PCR employed 60 Vbeta and 13 Jbeta primers. Measured with immunoSEQ multiplex PCR; TCRdb has only the in-frame clones, and not every one. The table has 130,000 to 150,000 clones, about three quarters seen once. Sequenced material: PBMCs. The receptors derive from a man aged 35 to 55 in good health and CMV-seropositive.

This clone occurred a few times. The V and J genes are TRBV12-5 and TRBJ1-1; weak D call: TRBD1 (5 bases). V was clipped by 2 bases and J by 1 base, with 8 bases between them. CDR1 and CDR2 from the germline V gene are LGHNT and FRNRAP. This CDR3 is 14 amino acids long. DNA for the CDR3: TGTGCTAGTGGTTTGTTGGGGGGGAACACTGAAGCTTTCTTT. This sequence encodes CASGLLGGNTEAFF.

Here the CDR3 DNA reads TGTGCCAGCAGTGCAGTGAACACTGAAGCTTTCTTT. Translated: CASSAVNTEAFF. The genes are TRBV2 and TRBJ1-1; D is ambiguous. The V end was cut by 4 bases, the J end by 0 bases, with 3 bases between. The CDR3 consists of 12 residues. Per the germline V gene, CDR1 is SNHLY and CDR2 is FYNNEI.

This chain uses TRBV5-1 with TRBJ2-3, with D possibly matching TRBD2 (6 bases). The CDR3 length is 16 residues. V was clipped by 4 bases and J by 3 bases, with 18 bases between them. The germline V gene has CDR1 SGHRS and CDR2 YFSETQ. The CDR3 region is CASSAGDSGGTDTQYF. The CDR3 DNA reads TGCGCCAGCAGCGCAGGCGATAGCGGCGGTACAGATACGCAGTATTTT.

This clone was counted once. This is likely a read error, given that the CDR3 carries no conserved phenylalanine or tryptophan at its end. The CDR3: CASSLVGQGLAEQYL. As DNA, the CDR3 is TGTGCCAGCAGCTTGGTCGGACAGGGACTTGCGGAGCAGTACCTC. This chain joins TRBV5-6 and TRBJ2-7; 8 positions agree with TRBD1. Germline V gives CDR1 SGHDT, CDR2 YYEEEE. V lost 0 bases, J lost 7 bases, and 9 bases stayed unmatched. The CDR3 loop spans 15 amino acids.

This clone was found a few times. The genes are TRBV2 and TRBJ1-5, with D perhaps TRBD1 (5 bases). Germline V gene data show CDR1 as SNHLY and CDR2 as FYNNEI. There are 18 residues in the CDR3. The V gene lost 4 bases and the J gene lost 2 bases, with 21 bases spanning the gap. The CDR3, as DNA: TGTGCCAGCAGTGGAAGTGTGGAGGGGAAGACTCGCAATCAGCCCCAGCATTTT. Protein: CASSGSVEGKTRNQPQHF.

This clone was seen only a few times. This chain uses TRBV7-8 with TRBJ2-7; 10 nucleotides line up with TRBD1. The CDR3 consists of 14 residues. J was trimmed by 1 base and V by 5 bases; bases with no gene match: 2. CDR1 is SGHVS, CDR2 FQNEAQ, per germline. The CDR3: CASSLDRGSYEQYF. In DNA form, the CDR3 reads TGTGCCAGCAGCCTGGACAGGGGGTCCTACGAGCAGTACTTC.

This clone was counted between two and nine times. The chain uses TRBV7-8 and TRBJ2-7, with D possibly TRBD2 on 5 matching bases. The V gene lost 3 bases and the J gene lost 2 bases, with 17 bases spanning the gap. Germline assignment: CDR1 SGHVS and CDR2 FQNEAQ. This CDR3 has 16 amino acids. CDR3 sequence: CASSFTVLSGPYEQYF. The CDR3 DNA follows: TGTGCCAGCAGCTTTACGGTTCTGAGCGGCCCCTACGAGCAGTACTTC.

The rearrangement uses TRBV19 and TRBJ1-5, with 7 bases aligning to TRBD1. J was trimmed by 5 bases and V by 6 bases; bases with no gene match: 7. Germline CDR1 and CDR2: LNHDA and SQIVND (reference sequence). The CDR3 is 14 residues long. CDR3 region: CASSPDRAHQPQHF. The CDR3 DNA follows: TGTGCCAGTAGCCCTGACAGGGCTCATCAGCCCCAGCATTTT. The variable domain in full, with the rest retrieved from reference TRBV19 and TRBJ1-5, is DGGITQSPKYLFRKEGQNVTLSCEQNLNHDAMYWYRQDPGQGLRLIYYSQIVNDFQKGDIAEGYSVSREKKESFPLTVTSAQKNPTAFYLCASSPDRAHQPQHFGDGTRLSIL.

A word on this clone: This sample includes further DNA sequences coding for the same CDR3. This chain joins TRBV30 and TRBJ1-1, with D perhaps TRBD1 (5 bases). The CDR3 length is 13 residues. Germline CDR1 reads GTSNPN; CDR2 reads SVGIG (reference sequence). V lost 2 bases, J lost 2 bases, and 9 bases lay in between. The CDR3 region is CAWSRDSNTEAFF. CDR3 DNA: TGTGCCTGGAGTAGAGACAGTAACACTGAAGCTTTCTTT.

This sequence joins TRBV2 and TRBJ2-2, with 7 bases matching TRBD1. Germline CDR1 reads SNHLY; CDR2 reads FYNNEI. V trimming: 8 bases; J trimming: 4 bases; junction bases outside the gene matches: 4. CDR3 size: 13 residues. The CDR3 DNA is TGTGCCAGCCTCCGGACAGGCACCGGGGAGCTGTTTTTT. As protein: CASLRTGTGELFF.

The chain employs TRBV14 and TRBJ1-1; 10 nucleotides agree with TRBD1. V was clipped by 1 base and J by 4 bases; unmatched bases: 15. CDR1 is SGHDN, CDR2 FVKESK, per germline. The CDR3 length is 19 residues. CDR3 sequence (DNA): TGTGCCAGCAGCCAAGGTAGGAGACTCGGGACAGGGGTTTCCACTGAAGCTTTCTTT. Protein sequence: CASSQGRRLGTGVSTEAFF.

The genes are TRBV21-1 and TRBJ1-2; TRBD1, the table's D call, was not compared with the DNA. TRBV21-1 has pseudogene status. This CDR3 region has 12 residues. The CDR3, as DNA: TGTGCCAGCAAGACAGGAGAGTGTGGCTACACCTTC. Translating gives CASKTGECGYTF.

The V gene is TRBV6-5, the J gene TRBJ1-4; tentatively, D is TRBD1 (6 bases). CDR1 and CDR2 from the germline V gene are MNHEY and SVGAGI. The ends were cut back, 2 bases at V and 4 bases at J, with 14 bases in the middle. CDR3 length: 16 amino acids. The CDR3 DNA reads TGTGCCAGCAGTTACCAGGCAGGGGCTGTTAATGAAAAACTGTTTTTT. Protein product: CASSYQAGAVNEKLFF.

CDR3 sequence: CASGVGGGGPQHF. The CDR3 DNA reads as TGTGCTAGTGGTGTCGGGGGGGGCGGGCCCCAGCATTTT. The chain uses TRBV12-5 and TRBJ1-5; a possible D gene is TRBD1 (6 bases). Germline V gives CDR1 LGHNT, CDR2 FRNRAP. Trimming shortened V by 5 bases and J by 9 bases, and 14 bases separated the two germline ends. CDR3 length equals 13 residues.

V and J are TRBV6-1 and TRBJ1-5; 8 nucleotides match TRBD1. The CDR3 is 13 amino acids. From germline, CDR1 is MNHNS and CDR2 SASEGT. V shed 7 bases, J shed 3 bases, and the junction held 2 bases outside the gene matches. Here the CDR3 DNA reads TGTGCCAGCATGACAGGGGCCAATCAGCCCCAGCATTTT. Amino acid sequence: CASMTGANQPQHF.

The chain couples TRBV11-2 to TRBJ1-2, with D maybe TRBD1 (6 bases). This CDR3 comprises 16 residues. CDR1 and CDR2 from the germline V gene are SGHAT and FQNNGV. Trimming cost V 5 bases and J 0 bases, with 16 bases left between them. The CDR3 DNA reads TGTGCCAGCAGCCAACGCAGGGACACAACTAACTATGGCTACACCTTC. The encoded protein is CASSQRRDTTNYGYTF. Together with reference TRBV11-2 and TRBJ1-2, the CDR3 gives the full variable domain: EAGVAQSPRYKIIEKRQSVAFWCNPISGHATLYWYQQILGQGPKLLIQFQNNGVVDDSQLPKDRFSAERLKGVDSTLKIQPAKLEDSAVYLCASSQRRDTTNYGYTFGSGTRLTVV.

This chain links TRBV6-1 with TRBJ2-3; 7 positions match TRBD1. V shed 5 bases and J 4 bases; nucleotides not matched to a gene: 9. This CDR3 is 15 amino acids long. Germline V gene lookup returns CDR1 MNHNS and CDR2 SASEGT. The DNA of the CDR3 is TGTGCCAGCAGTCGTTTAAACCAGGGGGCAGATACGCAGTATTTT. Translated: CASSRLNQGADTQYF.

The rearrangement joins TRBV2 to TRBJ1-1, with D possibly TRBD1 on 5 matching bases. V was cut by 8 bases and J by 4 bases, with 14 bases left in between. CDR1 is SNHLY, CDR2 FYNNEI, per germline. The CDR3 is made up of 13 amino acids. The CDR3 spells CASSAGLGTEAFF. Written as DNA, the CDR3 is TGTGCCAGCTCAGCGGGGCTGGGCACTGAAGCTTTCTTT.

CDR3 amino acids: CASSTGGEQYF. CDR3 DNA sequence: TGTGCCAGCTCGACAGGGGGAGAGCAGTACTTC. The chain combines TRBV18 with TRBJ2-7, with 9 bases that match TRBD1. In germline, CDR1 is KGHSH, CDR2 LQKENI. CDR3 length: 11 amino acids. V trimming: 6 bases; J trimming: 7 bases; junction bases outside the gene matches: 1.

The J gene is TRBJ2-7, the V gene TRBV6-6; TRBD1 agrees at 9 bases. The CDR3 spans 14 residues. The germline V gene has CDR1 MNHNY and CDR2 SVGAGI (reference sequence). J was trimmed by 6 bases and V by 4 bases; bases with no gene match: 7. The CDR3 loop reads CASSFTQQGAEQYF. In nucleotides, the CDR3 is TGTGCCAGCAGTTTTACTCAACAGGGGGCCGAGCAGTACTTC.

This clone was seen a single time. The rearrangement joins TRBV19 to TRBJ2-7, with D tentatively TRBD2 (5 bases). V gave up 7 bases and J gave up 2 bases, with 18 bases separating them. In germline, CDR1 is LNHDA, CDR2 SQIVND (reference sequence). The CDR3 covers 15 residues. DNA of the CDR3: TGTGCCAGTACCCTAATTGGCGACGGGACCTACGAGCAGTACTTC. Translating it yields CASTLIGDGTYEQYF.

The chain combines TRBV6-5 with TRBJ1-4, with D maybe TRBD1 (5 bases). Trimming took off 6 bases at V and 8 bases at J, with 19 bases between the two ends. The germline CDR1 and CDR2 sequences are MNHEY and SVGAGI. CDR3 size: 15 residues. The CDR3 reads CASSRSRQGMEKLFF. The CDR3 region has the DNA TGTGCCAGCAGCCGATCCCGGCAGGGTATGGAAAAACTGTTTTTT.

This rearrangement joins TRBV4-3 to TRBJ2-3; 10 positions agree with TRBD2. From germline, CDR1 is LGHNA and CDR2 YSLEER. The CDR3 sequence is 15 residues long. The V gene end was trimmed by 5 bases and the J gene end by 7 bases; junction bases not matched to a gene: 9. Here the CDR3 DNA reads TGCGCCAGCAGCTTCCGGACTAGCGGCGGAAATACGCAGTATTTT. Translation: CASSFRTSGGNTQYF.

The chain couples TRBV5-1 to TRBJ2-1; 7 bases align to TRBD2. Germline-derived CDR1 and CDR2 are SGHRS and YFSETQ. Trimming at V came to 1 base and at J to 4 bases, leaving 14 bases not matched to a gene. CDR3 length equals 18 residues. CDR3 in DNA: TGCGCCAGCAGCTTGCTCGGGGGGAACGCCTTCGGATACAATGAGCAGTTCTTC. Protein: CASSLLGGNAFGYNEQFF.

The J gene is TRBJ1-6, the V gene TRBV18; unclear D gene. The V gene's germline CDR1 is KGHSH and CDR2 LQKENI. CDR3 length: 14 residues. The V and J ends lost 5 bases and 9 bases respectively, with 14 bases between them. For the CDR3, the DNA is TGTGCCAGCTCAACGGAGGCTTCAGGTTCACCCCTCCACTTT. Its translation: CASSTEASGSPLHF.

The rearrangement uses TRBV5-1 and TRBJ1-1; unclear D gene. Trimming cost V 4 bases and J 6 bases, with 7 bases left between them. Germline CDR1 and CDR2: SGHRS and YFSETQ. CDR3 length: 11 amino acids. The DNA of the CDR3 is TGCGCCAGCAGCCAGGAGGCTGAAGCTTTCTTT. Its protein product is CASSQEAEAFF.

In this sample, this clone turned up once. The chain recombines TRBV6-4 with TRBJ1-2; TRBD1 matches at 10 bases. The CDR3 runs 14 residues. V trimming: 7 bases; J trimming: 3 bases; junction bases outside the gene matches: 5. Germline lookup yields CDR1 MRHNA and CDR2 SNTAGT. The CDR3 DNA sequence: TGTGCCAGCAATCCGGACAGGGGGGACTATGGCTACACCTTC. Translating gives CASNPDRGDYGYTF.

CDR3 in amino acids: CASSLGGARNQPQHF. CDR3 sequence (DNA): TGTGCCAGCAGTTTAGGGGGGGCTCGGAATCAGCCCCAGCATTTT. The chain uses TRBV28 and TRBJ1-5, with D perhaps TRBD1 (6 bases). Germline V gene sequence: CDR1 MDHEN, CDR2 SYDVKM. CDR3 length equals 15 residues. V was shortened by 2 bases and J by 4 bases, with 12 bases between the two germline ends.

The chain couples TRBV7-9 to TRBJ2-2; maybe TRBD1 (6 bases). The V end lost 6 bases, the J end lost 4 bases, and 12 bases lay between the germline ends. The CDR3 consists of 14 residues. Germline CDR1 and CDR2: SEHNR and FQNEAQ (reference sequence). In DNA form, the CDR3 reads TGTGCCAGCAGAGAGGACAGTTCCACCGGGGAGCTGTTTTTT. This translates into CASREDSSTGELFF.

The chain carries TRBV4-1 and TRBJ2-7; TRBD2 matches 7 bases. Germline loops: CDR1 MGHRA, CDR2 YSYEKL. V lost 5 bases to trimming and J lost 2 bases; unmatched junction nucleotides: 15. The CDR3 is 17 amino acids. CDR3 in amino acids: CASSNNQAGRKTYEQYF. DNA for the CDR3: TGCGCCAGCAGCAACAATCAAGCGGGACGGAAGACCTACGAGCAGTACTTC.